Each of the 15 T cell receptor beta chains below was sequenced from the same sample in a study of T cell changes during pregnancy in multiple sclerosis. This table comes from immunoSEQ multiplex PCR, and its TCRdb copy is limited to in-frame clones, with some not included. The profile shows tens of thousands of clones, about 88% of them singletons. The sequencing used CD8+ T cells from peripheral blood mononuclear cells, collected after pregnancy. These receptors were obtained from a female donor in good health, enrolled as a control in a pregnancy study.

The chain combines TRBV27 with TRBJ1-4, with a possible D match to TRBD1 (6 bases). The germline CDR1 and CDR2 sequences are MNHEY and SMNVEV (reference sequence). Trimming removed 3 bases from V and 5 bases from J, with 16 bases in between. This CDR3 spans 16 amino acids. The CDR3 reads CASSLGGRGLNEKLFF. CDR3 bases: TGTGCCAGCAGTTTGGGGGGGCGAGGGCTCAATGAAAAACTGTTTTTT.

The gene calls are TRBV11-2 and TRBJ2-7; TRBD1 aligns across 10 bases. CDR3 length equals 14 residues. Germline values: CDR1 SGHAT, CDR2 FQNNGV. J gave up 4 bases and V 3 bases, and 3 bases lay outside the gene matches. The CDR3 spells CASSFDRGQYEQYF. The CDR3 DNA reads as TGTGCCAGCAGCTTTGACAGGGGGCAATACGAGCAGTACTTC.

The rearrangement links TRBV4-3 to TRBJ1-1; D uncertain. The CDR3 covers 14 residues. The germline gives CDR1 LGHNA, CDR2 YSLEER. With 1 base removed from V and 8 bases from J, the gap between germline ends came to 14 bases. CDR3 sequence (DNA): TGCGCCAGCAGCCAAGGAAGGAACTGGGCAGAAGCTTTCTTT. Protein sequence: CASSQGRNWAEAFF.

CDR3 sequence: CASSLAARVRDEQFF. The CDR3 DNA reads TGTGCCAGCAGCTTAGCCGCCCGGGTCAGGGATGAGCAGTTCTTC. J is TRBJ2-1 and V is TRBV7-9, with TRBD1 as a possible D gene (5 bases). This CDR3 has 15 amino acids. V was pared by 0 bases and J by 8 bases, with 14 bases between. Germline values: CDR1 SEHNR, CDR2 FQNEAQ (reference sequence).

V gene TRBV15 combines with J gene TRBJ1-1; maybe TRBD1 (6 bases). Germline lookup yields CDR1 LNHNV and CDR2 YYDKDF (reference sequence). The CDR3 consists of 16 residues. Trimming cost V 1 base and J 2 bases, with 14 bases left between them. The CDR3 DNA reads TGTGCCACCAGCAGAGGAACCGCGGACAGTAACACTGAAGCTTTCTTT. It yields the protein CATSRGTADSNTEAFF.

This CDR3 reads CASSPPDSNTEAFF. The CDR3 coding sequence is TGTGCCAGCAGCCCCCCGGACAGCAACACTGAAGCTTTCTTT. The chain uses TRBV7-9 and TRBJ1-1; maybe TRBD1 (6 bases). Germline V gene sequence: CDR1 SEHNR, CDR2 FQNEAQ (reference sequence). The CDR3 runs to 14 residues. V dropped 5 bases and J dropped 2 bases, with 12 bases sitting between them. Full variable domain (remainder filled in from reference TRBV7-9 and TRBJ1-1): DTGVSQNPRHKITKRGQNVTFRCDPISEHNRLYWYRQTLGQGPEFLTYFQNEAQLEKSRLLSDRFSAERPKGSFSTLEIQRTEQGDSAMYLCASSPPDSNTEAFFGQGTRLTVV.

Notes on this clone: The junction does not match germline at one end; this may be a read error. The rearrangement joins TRBV7-7 to TRBJ2-3, with D possibly being TRBD1 (5 bases). The germline CDR1 and CDR2 sequences are SSHAT and FNYEAQ (reference sequence). This CDR3 comprises 14 residues. The CDR3 spells CASSLDSVTDTQYF. The CDR3 DNA reads TGTGCTAGCAGCCTCGACAGTGTCACAGATACGCAGTATTTT.

This clone was seen a single time. The V and J genes are TRBV4-1 and TRBJ2-7, with TRBD1 identical over 7 bases. V was pared by 4 bases and J by 2 bases, with 5 bases of the junction left unmatched. In germline, CDR1 is MGHRA, CDR2 YSYEKL. This CDR3 spans 14 amino acids. CDR3 in DNA: TGCGCCAGCAGCCCCCGGGACAGCCCCTACGAGCAGTACTTC. Its protein product is CASSPRDSPYEQYF.

This chain uses TRBV4-3 with TRBJ2-1; D is perhaps TRBD1 (6 bases). Germline V CDR1 and CDR2: LGHNA, YSLEER. This CDR3 is 17 amino acids long. V lost 2 bases and J lost 6, with 20 bases in between. The CDR3 bases are TGCGCCAGCAGCCAACTGCCCGGGAACAGGGTGGGCAATGAGCAGTTCTTC. This encodes CASSQLPGNRVGNEQFF.

Points on this clone: Other DNA sequences in the same sample also yield this CDR3. This chain joins TRBV11-2 and TRBJ1-3; 7 bases match TRBD1. V dropped 3 bases and J dropped 1; count of bases not matched to a gene: 3. Germline loops: CDR1 SGHAT, CDR2 FQNNGV. The CDR3 is 15 residues long. CDR3 nucleotide sequence: TGTGCCAGCAGCTTTCGACAGGGTTCTGGAAACACCATATATTTT. Translation: CASSFRQGSGNTIYF.

The V and J genes are TRBV29-1 and TRBJ2-1; TRBD2 aligns across 8 bases. J lost 9 bases, V lost 3 bases, and 7 bases had no gene match. CDR1 SQVTM and CDR2 ANQGSEA come from the germline V gene. The CDR3 covers 13 residues. CDR3 loop: CSVDGLAITEQFF. DNA for the CDR3: TGCAGCGTTGATGGACTAGCAATCACTGAGCAGTTCTTC.

The rearrangement links TRBV4-2 to TRBJ1-1; a weak D match, TRBD1 (5 bases). Germline values: CDR1 LGHNA, CDR2 YNFKEQ. Trimming took 4 bases from V and 1 from J, leaving 10 bases between them. This CDR3 is 14 amino acids long. CDR3 in DNA: TGTGCCAGCAGCCCCAGGGAGGGGAACACTGAAGCTTTCTTT. Translated: CASSPREGNTEAFF.

The genes are TRBV11-2 and TRBJ2-3; 8 bases are a match to TRBD1. Trimming removed 5 bases from V and 12 bases from J; junction bases left unmatched: 13. In germline, CDR1 is SGHAT, CDR2 FQNNGV. This CDR3 has 14 amino acids. The CDR3 DNA follows: TGTGCCAGCAGCCCCGCGACAGGGGTCTTCGCTCAGTATTTT. Amino acids: CASSPATGVFAQYF.

CDR3 residues: CASSGSSYNSPLHF. The CDR3 bases are TGTGCCAGCAGCGGGAGCTCCTATAATTCACCCCTCCACTTT. The J gene is TRBJ1-6, the V gene TRBV7-6; D remains ambiguous. The CDR3 consists of 14 residues. V was shortened by 5 bases and J by 0 bases, with 5 bases between the two germline ends. CDR1 and CDR2 (germline): SGHVS, FNYEAQ.

The chain combines TRBV5-6 with TRBJ2-7; D gene ambiguous. V lost 5 bases and J lost 4, with 16 bases in between. This CDR3 contains 14 residues. Germline V gene lookup returns CDR1 SGHDT and CDR2 YYEEEE. CDR3 DNA: TGTGCCAGCAGTATCCGAGACTCCCCATACGAGCAGTACTTC. Translation: CASSIRDSPYEQYF.